Sequencing of this T cell receptor (beta chain) was carried out in a study of T-cell reconstitution after alpha-beta-depleted transplantation in children. Regarding the study as a whole: Alpha-beta T cells about two months after transplant reportedly derived from several hundred expanded graft clones. Some patients showed high day-60 TCRbeta diversity, which derived from surviving recipient T cells and thymic progenitors. From newly produced T cells came most of the T-cell counts and diversity one year after transplant.

Unique molecular identifiers were used in preparing the TCRbeta library. One entry per CDR3 protein results from TCRdb running MiXCR on the PCR reads. The sample consists of about 980,000 distinct CDR3 sequences, roughly 29% of them appearing once. Deletions cut 1 base from V and 6 bases from J, with 17 bases between. The CDR3 sequence is 16 residues long. In germline, CDR1 is SGHRS, CDR2 YFSETQ. Worth noting for this clonotype: Its antigen is currently unknown.

This TCR was sampled from a boy under two years old who had a stem cell transplant for SCID, so the T cells may come from the graft donor. Specimen: PBMCs, mostly from graft donor cells, collected 360 days after TCRalphabeta/CD19-depleted stem cell transplant. The chain combines TRBV5-1 with TRBJ2-1; the D gene could be TRBD1 or TRBD2 (5 bases each). The CDR3 here is CASSLRPGRLLNEQFF. CDR3 nucleotides: TGCGCCAGCAGCTTGCGTCCGGGACGCCTACTCAATGAGCAGTTCTTC.